This T cell receptor (beta chain) appears in the sequencing data of a study of CD8 T cells in Susac syndrome. Germline V gene lookup returns CDR1 GTSNPN and CDR2 SVGIG (reference sequence). The V end was cut by 0 bases, the J end by 6 bases, with 11 bases between. This CDR3 is built from 13 residues. The RNA, roughly 0.45 to 1 ug, was put through reverse transcription using random hexamers. The amplification used immunoSEQ multiplex PCR on TCR beta CDR3; it spanned 54 Vbeta and 13 Jbeta. MiXCR, applied by TCRdb to the immunoSEQ multiplex PCR reads, yields one record per CDR3 protein. The sample consists of roughly 200,000 distinct CDR3 sequences, about 95% of them appearing once.

The sequence came from a human donor in good health. The sequencing input was CD4+ T cells from PBMCs. The chain recombines TRBV30 with TRBJ1-2; D remains ambiguous. CDR3 protein: CAWSVTVANGYTF. The CDR3 bases are TGTGCCTGGAGTGTAACAGTGGCTAATGGCTACACCTTC.